This T cell receptor beta chain was sequenced during a study of T cells expressing NK-cell markers. One entry per CDR3 protein, without DNA, is what TCRdb gives after re-calling the 5' RACE reads. The table lists 130,000 to 150,000 distinct CDR3 sequences. The TCR comes from a man aged 18-30 years in good health. The sample consisted of blood T cells: a sorted CD56 or NKG2C T cell subset, CD4+ or CD8+ T cells, or bulk PBMC T cells (not recorded which).

CDR3 protein: CASSSGGTAVGGYTF. The genes are TRBV7-9 and TRBJ1-2. Per germline, CDR1 SEHNR and CDR2 FQNEAQ (reference sequence). The CDR3 contains 15 residues.